The T cell receptor (beta chain) under discussion was sequenced for a study of shared clonotypes between healthy human individuals. Germline V gene sequence: CDR1 LNHNV, CDR2 YYDKDF (reference sequence). This CDR3 spans 16 amino acids. The J segment lost 5 bases and the V segment lost 0 bases, leaving 8 bases of the junction unmatched. Assay: immunoSEQ multiplex PCR; the TCRdb copy retains only in-frame clones and omits some. This sample carries nearly 750,000 clones, over 55% of them seen once, and the ten largest clones take roughly 1.8%. Notes on this clone: The antigen is not known.

General observations from the study: Relative to memory subsets, naive subsets generally showed larger estimated richness. A reduction in generation probabilities was seen for non-shared clonotypes relative to those shared by all four donors.

V is TRBV15 and J is TRBJ2-5; 8 positions agree with TRBD2. This TCR derives from a woman under 40 in good health. The sequenced sample consisted of memory CD4+ T cells sorted from blood. Documented subset: CD45RA-negative fraction. The CDR3 reads CATSRDSARGDETQYF. The CDR3 DNA is TGTGCCACCAGCAGAGATAGTGCGCGGGGGGACGAGACCCAGTACTTC.